This entry features one T cell receptor beta chain sequence. Germline loops: CDR1 WSHSY, CDR2 SAAADI. J was trimmed by 0 bases and V by 0 bases; bases with no gene match: 4. This CDR3 contains 16 residues. The data were obtained in a study of cytomegalovirus exposure and HLA in healthy donors. Both 60 Vbeta primers and 13 Jbeta primers went into the PCR. Profiling relied on immunoSEQ multiplex PCR, and the TCRdb table lists in-frame clones only, not all of them. The sample gives roughly 150,000 clones, 75% of which show up once; approximately 10% is in the top ten. The rearrangement links TRBV10-2 to TRBJ1-1; 7 bases agree with TRBD1. This receptor was taken from a man in his late teens or twenties in good health and CMV-seropositive. Specimen: PBMCs. The CDR3, as DNA: TGCGCCAGCAGTGAGTCAGAAAGGGGGCTGAACACTGAAGCTTTCTTT. It encodes CASSESERGLNTEAFF.